Presented here are 18 T cell receptor beta chains from one specimen sequenced in a study of low-dose radiotherapy and immunotherapy resistance in tumors. Both TCRalpha and TCRbeta chains were reverse transcribed with V-gene-specific primers. TCRs were put through around 20 PCR cycles of amplification with Phusion. A constant-region primer and the V-primer adapter served as the primer pair. TCRdb re-called the reads through MiXCR, storing one row per CDR3 protein. Counted here are about 14,000 distinct CDR3 sequences, approximately 50% occurring once; the ten biggest clones make up about 3.7%. The receptor source for this set is a human donor with advanced metastatic prostate, ovarian, gallbladder or colorectal cancer (not recorded which). This table probably holds off-target reads from a library built for another chain.

Only a few counts were recorded for this clonotype. This chain links TRBV23-1 with TRBJ2-5; 7 bases fit TRBD1. TRBV23-1 is treated as an ORF (open reading frame) with a function not yet certain. After removal of 3 bases from V and 1 base from J, the junction contained 5 bases not matched to a gene. This CDR3 has 15 residues. CDR3 in amino acids: CASSQPTGCQETQYF. Written as DNA, the CDR3 is TGCGCCAGCAGTCAGCCGACAGGGTGCCAAGAGACCCAGTACTTC.

V gene TRBV11-2 combines with J gene TRBJ2-5; D is possibly TRBD1 (5 bases). The CDR3 sequence is 14 residues long. The germline V gene has CDR1 SGHAT and CDR2 FQNNGV. V was trimmed by 1 base and J by 1 base, leaving 7 bases between them. The CDR3 reads CASSLGGLQETQYF. In DNA, the CDR3 is TGTGCCAGCAGCTTAGGGGGCCTCCAAGAGACCCAGTACTTC.

The genes are TRBV9 and TRBJ2-5, with D perhaps TRBD1 or TRBD2 (6 bases each). Germline-derived CDR1 and CDR2 are SGDLS and YYNGEE. The ends were cut back, 5 bases at V and 2 bases at J, with 16 bases in the middle. The CDR3 spans 15 residues. The DNA of the CDR3 is TGTGCCAGCAGGCCACCGGGGGCGGGGCAAGAGACCCAGTACTTC. Translation: CASRPPGAGQETQYF.

The table lists this clonotype with a few counts. The chain uses TRBV29-1 and TRBJ2-1; 7 bases line up with TRBD1. CDR1 SQVTM and CDR2 ANQGSEA come from the germline V gene. The ends lost 3 bases at V and 15 bases at J; junction bases unmatched: 8. This CDR3 region has 11 residues. CDR3 in DNA: TGCAGCGTTGACGCGAGGGGACAGCGGTTCTTC. Amino acids: CSVDARGQRFF.

V is TRBV20-1 and J is TRBJ2-5; 11 nucleotides line up with TRBD2. V shed 3 bases and J 4 bases; nucleotides not matched to a gene: 7. Germline V gives CDR1 DFQATT, CDR2 SNEGSKA (reference sequence). The CDR3 is 15 residues long. For the CDR3, the DNA is TGCAGTGCTAGGGGGCTAGCGGGAGGAGGAGAGACCCAGTACTTC. Protein sequence: CSARGLAGGGETQYF.

The chain uses TRBV5-1 and TRBJ2-7, with 7 bases aligning to TRBD1. The length of the CDR3 is 14 residues. J was trimmed by 3 bases and V by 5 bases; bases with no gene match: 8. Germline CDR1 is SGHRS and CDR2 is YFSETQ. DNA for the CDR3: TGCGCCAGCAGACCGACAGGGTTGAACTACGAGCAGTACTTC. Translation gives CASRPTGLNYEQYF.

This clonotype turned up a few times. The V gene is TRBV12-3 or TRBV12-4, the J gene TRBJ1-1; D is perhaps TRBD1 (6 bases). The CDR3 sequence is 14 residues long. V gave up 8 bases and J gave up 5 bases, with 18 bases separating them. The CDR3 bases are TGTGCCAGCCGGATACGGGGGGGCGGAACTGAAGCTTTCTTT. This translates into CASRIRGGGTEAFF.

This clonotype has more than one count but fewer than ten. The chain uses TRBV28 and TRBJ2-7; D uncertain. Trimming cost V 5 bases and J 6 bases, with 8 bases left between them. Germline values: CDR1 MDHEN, CDR2 SYDVKM. This CDR3 contains 11 residues. CDR3 in amino acids: CASSALREQYF. In DNA form, the CDR3 reads TGTGCCAGCAGTGCCCTACGCGAGCAGTACTTC.

The V and J genes are TRBV3-1 and TRBJ2-5; 15 positions agree with TRBD2. The CDR3 runs 17 residues. The germline gives CDR1 LGHDT, CDR2 YNNKEL (reference sequence). V shed 4 bases, J shed 5 bases, and the junction held 8 bases outside the gene matches. For the CDR3, the DNA is TGTGCCAGCAGCCCCGGGACTAGCGGGAGGTCTCACGAGACCCAGTACTTC. Residues: CASSPGTSGRSHETQYF.

The genes are TRBV15 and TRBJ1-1, with D hard to call. The germline V gene has CDR1 LNHNV and CDR2 YYDKDF (reference sequence). This CDR3 comprises 13 residues. Trimming cost V 8 bases and J 1 base, with 11 bases left between them. This chain's CDR3 is CATRPVGNTEAFF. CDR3 in DNA: TGTGCCACCCGCCCCGTTGGGAACACTGAAGCTTTCTTT.

This chain joins TRBV15 and TRBJ2-2; no reliable D call. Looked up from germline, CDR1 is LNHNV and CDR2 is YYDKDF (reference sequence). This CDR3 contains 14 residues. Trimming left V 5 bases short and J 4 bases short, with 11 bases between. The CDR3 DNA sequence: TGTGCCACCAGCCTTTATCCCTCCACCGGGGAGCTGTTTTTT. Its protein product is CATSLYPSTGELFF.

The rearrangement joins TRBV18 to TRBJ2-5; D not certain. V dropped 2 bases and J dropped 5 bases, with 9 bases sitting between them. CDR1 is KGHSH and CDR2 is LQKENI in the germline V gene. The CDR3 spans 13 residues. Here the CDR3 DNA reads TGTGCCAGCTCACCAATGAGGATGGAGACCCAGTACTTC. It yields the protein CASSPMRMETQYF.

This rearrangement joins TRBV6-1 to TRBJ2-7; 13 bases line up with TRBD2. The CDR3 length is 16 residues. The V gene's germline CDR1 is MNHNS and CDR2 SASEGT. The trim removed 7 bases at V and 2 bases at J, leaving 8 bases unmatched. The CDR3 spells CASNRLAGGLTYEQYF. The DNA for the CDR3 is TGTGCCAGCAACCGACTAGCGGGGGGCCTAACCTACGAGCAGTACTTC.

The chain has TRBV29-1 and TRBJ2-1; the D gene is possibly TRBD2 (6 bases). This CDR3 contains 13 residues. Trimming took off 7 bases at V and 2 bases at J, with 12 bases between the two ends. Germline V gene lookup returns CDR1 SQVTM and CDR2 ANQGSEA. The CDR3 is CSAGRGAYNEQFF. CDR3 nucleotide sequence: TGCAGCGCTGGACGCGGGGCCTACAATGAGCAGTTCTTC.

The J gene is TRBJ2-1, the V gene TRBV6-2 or TRBV6-3; D not resolved. The CDR3 spans 15 residues. V lost 6 bases to trimming and J lost 1 base, with 13 bases between them. The germline CDR1 and CDR2 sequences are MNHEY and SVGEGT. The CDR3 nucleotides are TGTGCCAGCAGGAAAGACATTGGGTCCTACAATGAGCAGTTCTTC. Translated: CASRKDIGSYNEQFF.

This sequence joins TRBV24-1 and TRBJ2-1, with 8 bases that match TRBD2. Germline V CDR1 and CDR2: KGHDR, SFDVKD. Trimming took 0 bases from V and 5 from J; bases not matched to a gene: 8. This CDR3 has 17 amino acids. In DNA form, the CDR3 reads TGTGCCACCAGTGATTTGAGTCCGGGACTAGACCACAATGAGCAGTTCTTC. Translation gives CATSDLSPGLDHNEQFF.

V is TRBV7-6 and J is TRBJ1-1, with D possibly TRBD1 on 6 matching bases. V was pared by 5 bases and J by 1 base, with 8 bases between. Germline-derived CDR1 and CDR2 are SGHVS and FNYEAQ. CDR3 size: 13 residues. CDR3: CASSPTGNTEAFF. CDR3 DNA: TGTGCCAGCAGCCCGACAGGGAACACTGAAGCTTTCTTT.

The chain employs TRBV9 and TRBJ2-1; 8 nucleotides agree with TRBD2. After removal of 0 bases from V and 15 bases from J, the junction contained 11 bases not matched to a gene. The CDR3 has 14 amino acids. Germline CDR1 is SGDLS and CDR2 is YYNGEE. CDR3 region: CASSVDGRAPYPFF. The CDR3 region has the DNA TGTGCCAGCAGCGTAGACGGGAGGGCTCCCTACCCGTTCTTC. The variable domain in full, with the rest retrieved from reference TRBV9 and TRBJ2-1, is DSGVTQTPKHLITATGQRVTLRCSPRSGDLSVYWYQQSLDQGLQFLIQYYNGEERAKGNILERFSAQQFPDLHSELNLSSLELGDSALYFCASSVDGRAPYPFFGPGTRLTVL.